The clone carrying this T cell receptor (beta chain) came up many times. Antigen: not known. Coverage ceases 3 residues before the CDR3 finishes, and the germline J gene fills in the end. This CDR3 has 16 amino acids. CDR1 and CDR2 (germline): MNHEY, SVGEGT. The junction had 1 base not matched to a gene; V was cut back by 0 bases and J by 2 bases. This sample stems from a study of T cell clonality in common variable immunodeficiency. Whole-study results and caveats: Common variable immunodeficiency TCR beta sequences reportedly had fewer deletions and N-nucleotide insertions. CVID subjects shared fewer TCRbeta clones than healthy controls did.

Most patients and controls had Caucasian heritage. Assay used: immunoSEQ multiplex PCR; TCRdb lists only in-frame clones, some missing. Observed in the sample are approximately 46,000 clones, none of them singletons. This clonotype was obtained from a person between 18 and 75 years old in good health. The chain employs TRBV6-2 or TRBV6-3 and TRBJ2-7, with 13 positions matching TRBD2. The sequenced sample consisted of peripheral blood mononuclear cells. The CDR3 DNA, read in part, is TGTGCCAGCAGTTACTCAGGGACTAGCGGGGCCTACGAG. It codes for CASSYSGTSGAYE. The entire CDR3 protein reads CASSYSGTSGAYEQYF.